This TCR beta chain derives from a study of persistence of HIV-infected CD4 T cells. This CDR3 is 14 amino acids long. V was trimmed by 5 bases and J by 0 bases, leaving 9 bases between them. From germline, CDR1 is SGHKS and CDR2 YYEKEE (reference sequence). Study conclusions and caveats: Antigen-responding cells were enriched for degenerate expanded CDR3beta sequences.

The immunoSEQ assay was version 4, run in survey mode. Repertoires were generated with immunoSEQ multiplex PCR, while TCRdb's copy carries only in-frame clones and drops some. The table has under 60,000 clones, about 81% seen once. On this clone: Antigen specificity is unknown.

Lysates of CMV-infected fibroblasts at roughly 10 ug/mL stimulated these cells. CD40L-negative CD69-negative CD45RO-high memory CD4+ T cells were sorted as populations depleted of antigen-responding cells. This TCR came from an adult man with HIV who was CMV-seropositive. The chain combines TRBV5-5 with TRBJ1-5; no definite D call. The sequences come from CD4+ T cells sorted from PBMCs after roughly 20-hour stimulation, collected from a patient who received antiretroviral therapy. The CDR3 nucleotides are TGTGCCAGCAGTTCCTCGGATAGCAATCAGCCCCAGCATTTT. It codes for CASSSSDSNQPQHF.